These T cell receptor beta chains were read from a single sample in a study of cytomegalovirus exposure and HLA in healthy donors. Repertoires were generated with immunoSEQ multiplex PCR, while TCRdb's copy carries only in-frame clones and drops some. Among under 150,000 clones listed, 60% to 85% were seen once. The sequenced material came from PBMCs. The receptors come from a woman between 40 and 55 years old in good health and CMV-seronegative. The CDR3 runs from the conserved cysteine through the conserved F or W. The D gene is left open where the match is weak. Size tells how often a clone was seen (once, few, many) or the class of an expanded clone, and some rows leave it out.

abundance,j_gene,d_gene,v_gene,CDR3nt,CDR3aa
.,TRBJ2-3,TRBD2,TRBV5-1,TGCGCCAGCAGCTCGCCGGGACTAGGGTCTTTGGCAGATACGCAGTATTTT,CASSSPGLGSLADTQYF
.,TRBJ2-7,.,TRBV15,TGTGCCACCAGCAGAGATTATTCCAGGGCCGAGCAGTACTTC,CATSRDYSRAEQYF
.,TRBJ1-2,.,TRBV27,TGTGCCAGCCGTCCGGACAGATCCCTCTTGCACCCGGGTGGCTACACCTTC,CASRPDRSLLHPGGYTF
.,TRBJ1-2,.,TRBV19,TGTGCCAGTTTAACTCCGGCCGCAGGCTATGGCTACACCTTC,CASLTPAAGYGYTF
.,TRBJ2-3,.,TRBV5-1,TGCGCCAGCAAGGAAGGGGGCACAGATACGCAGTATTTT,CASKEGGTDTQYF
.,TRBJ2-7,TRBD1,TRBV27,TGTGCCAGCAGTTTACAGGGGACAGTCTCCTACGAGCAGTACTTC,CASSLQGTVSYEQYF
.,TRBJ2-5,.,TRBV29-1,TGCAGCGTTGACGGGACAAGGCAAGAGACCCAGTACTTC,CSVDGTRQETQYF
.,TRBJ2-2,.,TRBV6-5,TGTGCCAGCATTCCCAGGGGTAACACCGGGGAGCTGTTTTTT,CASIPRGNTGELFF
few,TRBJ1-5,TRBD1,TRBV2,TGTGCCAGCAGCCAGGAGCAGGGGGGATATCAGCCCCAGCATTTT,CASSQEQGGYQPQHF
.,TRBJ1-2,.,TRBV27,TGTGCCAGCAGCGATGACAGGCTCTATGGCTACACCTTC,CASSDDRLYGYTF
.,TRBJ2-7,TRBD1,TRBV29-1,TGCAGCGTTGTGGGGACAGGGAAATACGAGCAGTACTTC,CSVVGTGKYEQYF
.,TRBJ1-5,.,TRBV10-3,TGTGCCATCAGTGACTCGGGTGGTCCCCAGCATTTT,CAISDSGGPQHF
.,TRBJ2-1,TRBD2,TRBV11-2,TGTGCCAGCAGCTTAGATCTACTTCTACGGCTAGCGGGGGGGCACAATGAGCAGTTCTTC,CASSLDLLLRLAGGHNEQFF
.,TRBJ2-7,.,TRBV7-8,TGTGCCAGCAGCCGGATATCGTGGGGCAGCTCCTACGAGCAGTACTTC,CASSRISWGSSYEQYF
.,TRBJ2-3,.,TRBV12-5,TGTGCTAGTGGTTTTGTAAGCGGGGATACGCAGTATTTT,CASGFVSGDTQYF
few,TRBJ2-7,.,TRBV11-2,TGTGCCAGCAGCTTGTGGGGGACTTCCTACGAGCAGTACTTC,CASSLWGTSYEQYF
few,TRBJ1-5,.,TRBV19,TGTGCCAGTAGTATTTCAGGGGGCAATCAGCCCCAGCATTTT,CASSISGGNQPQHF
.,TRBJ1-4,TRBD1,TRBV18,TGTGCCAGCTCACCGGACAGGGCGGGTGAAAAACTGTTTTTT,CASSPDRAGEKLFF
.,TRBJ1-6,.,TRBV30,TGTGCCCACCAAGTGGGGGCGAGGTCACCCCTCCACTTT,CAHQVGARSPLHF
.,TRBJ2-2,TRBD1,TRBV5-1,TGCGCCAGCAGCCTGACGGGACAGTTAAGGAACACCGGGGAGCTGTTTTTT,CASSLTGQLRNTGELFF
.,TRBJ1-1,.,TRBV7-9,TGTGCCAGCAGACACCGGGACATTGGGGGTATTGGGGCTGAAGCTTTCTTT,CASRHRDIGGIGAEAFF
.,TRBJ1-1,.,TRBV5-3,TGTGCCAGAAGCTTGGAACCGGAGGGGTACACTGAAGCTTTCTTT,CARSLEPEGYTEAFF
.,TRBJ2-7,.,TRBV2,TGTGCCAGCGTGAGGACAGCTTCGGGGACCTACGAGCAGTACTTC,CASVRTASGTYEQYF
.,TRBJ2-7,TRBD1,TRBV28,TGTGCCAGCAAAACAACAGGGGCCTACGAGCAGTACTTC,CASKTTGAYEQYF
once,TRBJ1-1,.,TRBV18,TGTGCCAGCTCACCACATGGACAACTGAACACTGAAGCTTTCTTT,CASSPHGQLNTEAFF
.,TRBJ2-6,.,TRBV2,TGTGCCAGCAGTGAAGCTCCGGGTTACTCTGGGGCCAACGTCCTGACTTTC,CASSEAPGYSGANVLTF
.,TRBJ2-1,TRBD2,TRBV5-6,TGTGCCAGCAGCGACGGGACTAGCGGTTTAAACGTTTGGGGTGAGCAGTTCTTC,CASSDGTSGLNVWGEQFF
few,TRBJ1-5,.,TRBV4-1,TGCGCCAGCAGCCAAGCACAGAGCAATCAGCCCCAGCATTTT,CASSQAQSNQPQHF
.,TRBJ2-2,TRBD2,TRBV5-1,TGCGCCAGCAGCCTCCTCGTGCGCGGGGGGGTCGGGGAGCTGTTTTTT,CASSLLVRGGVGELFF
.,TRBJ1-2,.,TRBV28,TGTGCCAGCAGTTTAACACAGGGTGGGTTCTATGGCTACACCTTC,CASSLTQGGFYGYTF
.,TRBJ2-3,TRBD1,TRBV4-1,TGCGCCAGCAGCCAAGAAAGGGGCAGGGGGCAACAAGATACGCAGTATTTT,CASSQERGRGQQDTQYF
.,TRBJ2-7,.,TRBV7-8,TGTGCCAGCAGCCCCAACCCCAGGGGATCCTACGAGCAGTACTTC,CASSPNPRGSYEQYF
.,TRBJ2-3,TRBD2,TRBV9,TGTGCCAGCAGCAAACTAGCGGGGGGGAGCACAGATACGCAGTATTTT,CASSKLAGGSTDTQYF
.,TRBJ1-1,.,TRBV7-2,TGTGCCAGCAGCTTGAACAGACTGAACACTGAAGCTTTCTTT,CASSLNRLNTEAFF
.,TRBJ1-5,TRBD1,TRBV5-1,TGCGCCAGCAGCTTGGATTCACAGGGGGCCGATCAGCCCCAGCATTTT,CASSLDSQGADQPQHF
.,TRBJ1-1,TRBD1,TRBV29-1,TGCAGCGTTGTTCAGGGGGGAAACACTGAAGCTTTCTTT,CSVVQGGNTEAFF